This TCR beta chain derives from a study of beta chain features in type 1 diabetes. As for the study in general: Healthy donors and patients had similar age, gender and cell yields.

Expressed TCRB transcripts got sequenced, as all isolated RNA was reverse transcribed. The data were produced by immunoSEQ multiplex PCR, yet TCRdb's version contains in-frame clones alone and is incomplete. The sample yields under 350,000 clones, around 7.8% seen once. The CDR3 is 18 residues long. Germline CDR1 is SEHNR and CDR2 is FQNEAQ (reference sequence). The V segment lost 3 bases and the J segment 2 bases; nucleotides outside the gene matches: 10. Sorted populations were all over 95% pure. Turning to this clone: Antigen: not known.

Study-level results: TCRB CDR3 length was moderately but significantly reduced in all four CD4+ subsets of Type 1 diabetes patients. Researchers cautioned that cDNA sequencing could over-represent cells with high TCR expression.

The sequenced sample consisted of central memory CD4+ T cells from blood. The chain employs TRBV7-9 and TRBJ2-2, with 9 bases aligning to TRBD1. The clonotype was recovered from a woman between 18 and 29 years old in good health. CDR3 protein: CASSLSRGQGVNTGELFF. CDR3 bases: TGTGCCAGCAGCTTGAGCCGGGGACAGGGCGTCAACACCGGGGAGCTGTTTTTT.